The 7 T cell receptor beta chains below were found in one sample sequenced in a study of T cell repertoires in ileal Crohn's disease. Clones were read by immunoSEQ multiplex PCR, and TCRdb kept only the in-frame ones, dropping some. This table has some 10,000 clones, more than 70% appearing once. Time point given: neoterminal ileum biopsy at postoperative endoscopy, about 6 months after surgery. The sample was ileal tissue. The receptors stem from an adult with Crohn's disease.

The genes are TRBV27 and TRBJ1-2; 7 bases match TRBD1. With 2 bases clipped from V and 2 bases from J, the junction kept 8 bases outside the gene matches. The CDR3 is made up of 16 amino acids. Looked up from germline, CDR1 is MNHEY and CDR2 is SMNVEV (reference sequence). CDR3 nucleotides: TGTGCCAGCAGTTTAGTCCGCCAGGGGGGAAACTATGGCTACACCTTC. This codes for CASSLVRQGGNYGYTF.

This chain connects TRBV9 to TRBJ1-2; tentatively, D is TRBD1 (6 bases). V lost 0 bases and J 0 bases, leaving 15 bases between the germline ends. This CDR3 comprises 17 residues. CDR1 is SGDLS and CDR2 is YYNGEE in the germline V gene. The CDR3 is CASSVEAGANPNYGYTF. Here the CDR3 DNA reads TGTGCCAGCAGCGTAGAGGCAGGGGCGAATCCTAACTATGGCTACACCTTC.

The V and J genes are TRBV5-6 and TRBJ2-5; the match to TRBD1 covers 9 bases. Germline CDR1 and CDR2: SGHDT and YYEEEE. Trimming at V came to 4 bases and at J to 5 bases, leaving 6 bases not matched to a gene. The CDR3 spans 14 residues. In DNA, the CDR3 is TGTGCCAGCAGCGTGACAGGGGGAGAGGAGACCCAGTACTTC. Its protein product is CASSVTGGEETQYF.

Concerning this clone: At one end, the junction sequence differs from germline, possibly due to a read error. The gene calls are TRBV6-1 and TRBJ2-7; 9 bases agree with TRBD1. This CDR3 is built from 13 residues. Germline loops: CDR1 MNHNS, CDR2 SASEGT. The CDR3 coding sequence is TGTGCCAGCAGTGAAGACAGGGGGCGAATCTTGGACTTC. Its translation: CASSEDRGRILDF.

This rearrangement joins TRBV7-9 to TRBJ1-2; D call uncertain. Trimming pared 1 base from V and 7 bases from J, leaving 4 bases between. The CDR3 has 11 residues. Looked up from germline, CDR1 is SEHNR and CDR2 is FQNEAQ (reference sequence). The CDR3, as DNA: TGTGCCAGCAGCTTAGGGGCTGGCTACACCTTC. Translating gives CASSLGAGYTF.

The chain has TRBV7-9 and TRBJ2-2; D call uncertain. The CDR3 runs to 15 residues. Germline V gives CDR1 SEHNR, CDR2 FQNEAQ (reference sequence). With 3 bases removed from V and 0 bases from J, the gap between germline ends came to 8 bases. The DNA for the CDR3 is TGTGCCAGCAGCTTCCAGGCCCCGAACACCGGGGAGCTGTTTTTT. Translation: CASSFQAPNTGELFF.

Only one count was recorded for this clone. DNA of the CDR3: TGTGCCAGCAGTGCCTTGAGCGAAGAGACCCAGTACTTC. Translated: CASSALSEETQYF. This sequence joins TRBV2 and TRBJ2-5; D unclear. The ends were cut back, 4 bases at V and 3 bases at J, with 9 bases in the middle. This CDR3 region has 13 residues. Germline CDR1 is SNHLY and CDR2 is FYNNEI.